The subject of this entry is one TCR beta chain. The antigen is unknown. At the Johns Hopkins FTIC core, DNA taken from cultured CD4+ T cells was sequenced by way of the Oncomine TCR Beta short-read assay. Researchers extracted genomic DNA from CD4+ T cells that had been cultured. Each CDR3 protein is one row after TCRdb ran MiXCR on the PCR reads. Of more than 9,500 distinct CDR3 sequences in the sample, about 57% were seen once. Per germline, CDR1 DFQATT and CDR2 SNEGSKA (reference sequence). Losses at the gene ends were 6 bases for V and 5 bases for J; bases not matched to a gene: 11. This CDR3 is 14 amino acids long. This sample is part of a study of vaccination and CD4 T cells after COVID-19. Treatment given: roughly 10-day PBMC culture with coronavirus spike peptide pools or control peptides (ViraFEST assay).

The sequence was collected from a human donor who had recovered from COVID-19. V is TRBV20-1 and J is TRBJ2-5; TRBD2 matches at 8 bases. Sequenced sample: CD4+ T cells from blood, cultured in vitro. The CDR3 sequence: CSASLAGLLETQYF. CDR3 bases: TGCAGTGCCAGCCTAGCGGGCCTATTGGAGACCCAGTACTTC.